This T cell receptor beta chain was identified during a study of CD8+CD57+ T cells in acquired aplastic anemia. Overall study: The sorted CD4+ and CD8+ cells yielded an average around 3.2 ug of DNA. The study's findings and limits: Patients and controls shared 25 to 35 CD8+ CDR3 sequences, highly expressed in patients. Between patients and controls, CD8+ Simpson's diversity did not vary significantly.

Genomic DNA provided the template from which TCR beta VDJ and CDR3 profiles were obtained. TCRdb re-called the reads through MiXCR, storing one row per CDR3 protein. This sample has 190,000 or so distinct CDR3 sequences, with around 60% found just once. Of note for this clonotype: Its specificity is unknown.

The sequenced sample was sorted CD4+, CD8+, or CD8+CD57+ T cells (not recorded which) from PBMCs. This receptor was taken from a human donor in good health.

The CDR3 coding sequence is TGCAGCGGCGCCGGACTAGCAATCTACAATGAGCAGTTCTTC. It encodes CSGAGLAIYNEQFF. The chain is built from TRBV29-1 and TRBJ2-1, with 8 bases that match TRBD2. V lost 7 bases and J lost 3; bases outside the gene matches: 8. Germline V gives CDR1 SQVTM, CDR2 ANQGSEA. The CDR3 length is 14 residues.